This T cell receptor beta chain was profiled in a study of T cell responses to AZD1222 COVID-19 vaccine. Study-level points and caveats: Only after the peak T cell response were repertoires sampled.

Some clones are missing from TCRdb's copy, which holds only in-frame ones; the method was immunoSEQ multiplex PCR. The sample comprises under 150,000 clones, roughly 88% of which are singletons, and 1.9% rests with the top ten. Turning to this clone: Its cognate antigen is unknown.

The CDR3 loop spans 15 amino acids. Trimming shortened V by 5 bases and J by 2 bases, and 14 bases separated the two germline ends. Germline V lookup: CDR1 SEHNR, CDR2 FQNEAQ (reference sequence). Material: peripheral blood, obtained 28 days after the second AZD1222 dose. The gene calls are TRBV7-9 and TRBJ2-3; D is possibly TRBD1 or TRBD2 (5 bases each). The source of this sequence is an adult who received the AZD1222 COVID-19 vaccine. The CDR3 spells CASSRDLGLTDTQYF. CDR3 sequence (DNA): TGTGCCAGCAGCAGGGACCTTGGCCTCACAGATACGCAGTATTTT.